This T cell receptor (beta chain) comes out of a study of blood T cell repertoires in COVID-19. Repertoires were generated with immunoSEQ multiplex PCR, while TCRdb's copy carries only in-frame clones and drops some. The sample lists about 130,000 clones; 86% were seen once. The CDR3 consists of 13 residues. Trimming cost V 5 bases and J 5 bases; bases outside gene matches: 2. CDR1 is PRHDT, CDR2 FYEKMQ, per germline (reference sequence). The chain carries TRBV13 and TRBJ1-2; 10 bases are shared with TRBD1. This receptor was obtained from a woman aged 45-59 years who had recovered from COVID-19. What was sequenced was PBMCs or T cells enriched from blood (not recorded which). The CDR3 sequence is CASSGDRGYGYTF. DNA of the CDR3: TGTGCCAGCAGCGGGGACAGGGGATATGGCTACACCTTC.